The clone carrying this TCR beta chain was seen ten or more times. The antigen is undetermined. Preparation of the TCRbeta library was carried out with unique molecular identifiers. TCRdb re-called the PCR reads through MiXCR, storing one row per CDR3 protein. The profile covers 180,000 or so distinct CDR3 sequences, with around 5.9% appearing a single time and around 4.4% taken by the ten largest. The data are from a study of T-cell reconstitution after alpha-beta-depleted transplantation in children. V was trimmed by 4 bases and J by 7 bases, leaving 16 bases between them. The CDR3 runs 14 residues. Germline lookup yields CDR1 MNHEY and CDR2 SMNVEV (reference sequence). Study-level results: Some patients showed high day-60 TCRbeta diversity, which derived from surviving recipient T cells and thymic progenitors. At around two months after transplant, the alpha-beta T cells were reportedly derived from several hundred expanded clones that came from non-depleted graft cells. Most T-cell counts and diversity one year after the transplant came from T cells that were newly produced.

The sequence was obtained from a girl under three years old with combined immunodeficiency, due to receive a stem cell transplant. The V gene is TRBV27, the J gene TRBJ1-2, with D perhaps matching TRBD1 (6 bases). Material: PBMCs, obtained before TCRalphabeta/CD19-depleted stem cell transplant. The CDR3 DNA is TGTGCCAGCAGTTCGACAGGCTTTAGTGGTGGCTACACCTTC. Translating gives CASSSTGFSGGYTF.